Here is one T cell receptor beta chain with its context. Its antigen is still unknown. CDR1 and CDR2 from the germline V gene are KGHDR and SFDVKD. The V and J ends lost 4 bases and 6 bases, in that order; junction bases with no gene match: 8. The CDR3 has 15 amino acids. Using its own MiXCR run on the RT-PCR reads, TCRdb lists one record per CDR3 protein. Here the sample spans about 780,000 distinct CDR3 sequences, about a fifth being singletons. This sample is drawn from a study of response to subunit inactivated influenza vaccine. Study-level findings and limits: Researchers suggested that each seasonal influenza vaccination recruits few new T cells.

This receptor was identified in a man aged 50 to 59 who received an inactivated influenza vaccine. The rearrangement uses TRBV24-1 and TRBJ1-2, with 9 nucleotides matching TRBD1. Sequenced here: PBMCs from blood, sampled more than 4 days after vaccination. Here the CDR3 DNA reads TGTGCCACCAGTGACCCCGGGACAGGGCGCAATGGCTACACCTTC. As protein: CATSDPGTGRNGYTF.